This T cell receptor (beta chain) was documented in a study of cytomegalovirus exposure and HLA in healthy donors. Study findings and constraints: Researchers catalogued some 160 TCR beta chains as cytomegalovirus-associated. Under in vitro conditions, a few CMV-associated chains were confirmed as specific for CMV antigens.

The repertoire was sequenced with immunoSEQ multiplex PCR; TCRdb's copy has only in-frame clones and lacks some. The table lists some 140,000 clones, approximately 87% of them singletons, with approximately 3% in the top ten. Germline CDR1 and CDR2: MNHNY and SVGAGI (reference sequence). The J segment lost 9 bases and the V segment lost 2 bases, leaving 1 base of the junction unmatched. The CDR3 runs 13 residues. In the case of this clone: Its antigen is currently unknown.

The chain joins TRBV6-6 to TRBJ1-4; 9 bases are a match to TRBD1. Material: PBMCs. The origin of this receptor is a man aged 18 to 29 in good health and CMV-seronegative. The chain's CDR3 is CASSYGTGQKLFF. CDR3 coding DNA: TGTGCCAGCAGTTACGGGACAGGGCAAAAACTGTTTTTT.